Below, 7 T cell receptor beta chains from the same sample are listed, as sequenced in a study of identical twins. TCRdb passed the 5' RACE reads through MiXCR, listing each CDR3 protein once. Of 420,000 or so distinct CDR3 sequences in the sample, around 20% were seen once. Material: naive T cells sorted from blood. All receptors come from a man aged 50 to 59 in good health.

This clonotype was seen at least ten times. The chain couples TRBV24-1 to TRBJ2-1; the D is unclear. This CDR3 has 14 residues. V lost 3 bases and J lost 0, with 5 bases in between. The germline V gene encodes CDR1 KGHDR and CDR2 SFDVKD. CDR3 sequence reads: CATSDESSYNEQFF. CDR3 DNA: TGTGCCACCAGTGATGAAAGCTCCTACAATGAGCAGTTCTTC.

The rearrangement joins TRBV11-1 to TRBJ2-1, with 10 positions matching TRBD2. With V trimmed by 7 bases and J by 0 bases, 12 bases remained unmatched. The germline V gene encodes CDR1 SGHAT and CDR2 FQDESV (reference sequence). CDR3 size: 18 residues. The CDR3 DNA reads as TGTGCCAGCAAAGTAAGCGGGAGGGCCTATGACTCCTACAATGAGCAGTTCTTC. Protein product: CASKVSGRAYDSYNEQFF.

This clonotype was found a few times. The CDR3 here is CASSLGLAGVANTQYF. The CDR3 region has the DNA TGTGCCAGCAGCTTGGGACTAGCGGGAGTTGCGAATACGCAGTATTTT. The J gene is TRBJ2-3, the V gene TRBV5-6; 12 bases are a match to TRBD2. Germline trimming cut 0 bases from V and 7 bases from J; bases unmatched to any gene: 6. The CDR3 is made up of 16 amino acids. Germline values: CDR1 SGHDT, CDR2 YYEEEE.

This clonotype was counted at least ten times. The chain couples TRBV11-3 to TRBJ2-1, with 11 nucleotides matching TRBD2. Trimming removed 1 base from V and 0 bases from J; junction bases left unmatched: 8. The CDR3 has 19 residues. Germline V gene lookup returns CDR1 SGHNT and CDR2 YENEEA. The CDR3 DNA follows: TGTGCCAGCAGCTTAGTTGTGACTAGCGGGGCCCCCTCCTACAATGAGCAGTTCTTC. Translated, it gives CASSLVVTSGAPSYNEQFF.

This chain joins TRBV10-3 and TRBJ2-3, with D uncertain. Trimming pared 10 bases from V and 1 base from J, leaving 15 bases between. The germline CDR1 and CDR2 sequences are ENHRY and SYGVKD. The CDR3 loop spans 14 amino acids. The CDR3 reads CATDPLGGTDTQYF. The CDR3 bases are TGTGCCACAGACCCCCTTGGGGGCACAGATACGCAGTATTTT.

V is TRBV20-1 and J is TRBJ2-7, with TRBD2 matching 11 bases. Per the germline V gene, CDR1 is DFQATT and CDR2 is SNEGSKA (reference sequence). V trimming: 0 bases; J trimming: 1 base; junction bases outside the gene matches: 5. This CDR3 comprises 16 residues. The CDR3 nucleotides read TGCAGTGCTAGAGATTTAGCGGGAGGGATTTCCTACGAGCAGTACTTC. Its protein is CSARDLAGGISYEQYF.

There are many counts of this clonotype. The chain couples TRBV12-3 or TRBV12-4 to TRBJ1-1, with a possible D match to TRBD1 (5 bases). This CDR3 spans 13 amino acids. Trimming stripped 3 bases from V and 1 base from J, with 6 bases between. CDR3 region: CASSFQGNTEAFF. The CDR3 DNA reads TGTGCCAGCAGTTTTCAGGGGAACACTGAAGCTTTCTTT.